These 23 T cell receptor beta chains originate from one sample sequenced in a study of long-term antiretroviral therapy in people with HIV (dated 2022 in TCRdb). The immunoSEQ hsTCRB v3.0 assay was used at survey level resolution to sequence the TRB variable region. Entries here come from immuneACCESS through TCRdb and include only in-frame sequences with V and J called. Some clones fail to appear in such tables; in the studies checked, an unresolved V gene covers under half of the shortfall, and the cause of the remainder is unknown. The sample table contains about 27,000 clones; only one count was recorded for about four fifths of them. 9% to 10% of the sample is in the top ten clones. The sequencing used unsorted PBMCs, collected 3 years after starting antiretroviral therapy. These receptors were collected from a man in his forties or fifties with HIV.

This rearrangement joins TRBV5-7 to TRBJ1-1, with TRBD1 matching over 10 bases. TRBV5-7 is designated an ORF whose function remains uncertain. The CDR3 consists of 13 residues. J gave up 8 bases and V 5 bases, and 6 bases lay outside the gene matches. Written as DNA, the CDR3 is TGTGCCAGCAGGGGGGGGACAGGGGAGGAAGCTTTCTTT. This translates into CASRGGTGEEAFF.

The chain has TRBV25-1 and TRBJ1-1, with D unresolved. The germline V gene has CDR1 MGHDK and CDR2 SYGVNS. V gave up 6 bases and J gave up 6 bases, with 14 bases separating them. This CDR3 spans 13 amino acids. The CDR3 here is CASSRYSSSEAFF. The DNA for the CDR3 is TGTGCCAGCAGCCGCTATTCAAGTTCTGAAGCTTTCTTT.

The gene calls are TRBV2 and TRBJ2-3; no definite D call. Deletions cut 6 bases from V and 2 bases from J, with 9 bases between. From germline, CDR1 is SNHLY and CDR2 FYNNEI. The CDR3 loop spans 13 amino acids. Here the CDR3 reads CASSGPYTDTQYF. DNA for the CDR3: TGTGCCAGCAGCGGACCGTACACAGATACGCAGTATTTT.

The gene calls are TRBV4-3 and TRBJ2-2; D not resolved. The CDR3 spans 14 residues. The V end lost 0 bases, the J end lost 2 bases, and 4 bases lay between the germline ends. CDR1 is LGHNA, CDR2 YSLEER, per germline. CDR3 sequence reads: CASSQETNTGELFF. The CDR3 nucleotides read TGCGCCAGCAGCCAAGAGACCAACACCGGGGAGCTGTTTTTT.

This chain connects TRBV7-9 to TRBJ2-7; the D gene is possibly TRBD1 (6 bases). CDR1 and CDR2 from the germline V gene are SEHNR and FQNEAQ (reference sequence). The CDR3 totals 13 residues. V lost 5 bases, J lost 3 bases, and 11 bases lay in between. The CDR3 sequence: CASSPQGFYEQYF. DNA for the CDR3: TGTGCCAGCAGCCCCCAGGGGTTCTACGAGCAGTACTTC.

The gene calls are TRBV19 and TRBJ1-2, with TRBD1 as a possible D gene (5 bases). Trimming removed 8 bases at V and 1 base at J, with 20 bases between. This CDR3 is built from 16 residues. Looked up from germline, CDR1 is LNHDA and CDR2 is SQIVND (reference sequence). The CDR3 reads CASARTNKPINYGYTF. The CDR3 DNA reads TGTGCCAGTGCCCGGACAAATAAACCCATTAACTATGGCTACACCTTC.

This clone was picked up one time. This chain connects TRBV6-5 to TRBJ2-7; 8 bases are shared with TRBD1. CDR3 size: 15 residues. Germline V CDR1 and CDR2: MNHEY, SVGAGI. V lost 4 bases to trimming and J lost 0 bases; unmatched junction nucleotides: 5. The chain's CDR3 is CASSFGQGLSYEQYF. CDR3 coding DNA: TGTGCCAGCAGTTTCGGACAGGGACTCTCCTACGAGCAGTACTTC.

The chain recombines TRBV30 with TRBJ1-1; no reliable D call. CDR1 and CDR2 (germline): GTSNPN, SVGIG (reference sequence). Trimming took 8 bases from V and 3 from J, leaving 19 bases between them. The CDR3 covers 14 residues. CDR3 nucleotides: TGTGCCGGAGGAAGGCGAAGAACTGACACTGAAGCTTTCTTT. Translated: CAGGRRRTDTEAFF.

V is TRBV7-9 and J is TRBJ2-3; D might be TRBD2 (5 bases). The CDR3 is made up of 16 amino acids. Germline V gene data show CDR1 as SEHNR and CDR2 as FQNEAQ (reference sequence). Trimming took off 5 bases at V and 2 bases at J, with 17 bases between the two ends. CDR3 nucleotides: TGTGCCAGCAGCCCGCGGGCGAGGGTCACCACAGATACGCAGTATTTT. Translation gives CASSPRARVTTDTQYF.

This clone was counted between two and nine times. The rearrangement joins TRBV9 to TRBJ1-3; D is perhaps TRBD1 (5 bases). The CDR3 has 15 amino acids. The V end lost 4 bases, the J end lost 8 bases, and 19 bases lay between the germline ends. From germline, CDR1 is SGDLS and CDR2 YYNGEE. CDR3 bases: TGTGCCAGCAGCACCCCGGACGGGGGGAGGGACACCATATATTTT. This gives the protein CASSTPDGGRDTIYF.

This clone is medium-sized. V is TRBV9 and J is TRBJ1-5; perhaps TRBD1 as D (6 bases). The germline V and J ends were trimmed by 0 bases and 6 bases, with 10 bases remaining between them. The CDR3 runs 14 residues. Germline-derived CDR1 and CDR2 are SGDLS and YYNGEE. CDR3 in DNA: TGTGCCAGCAGCGTAGAGGACAGTTTTCAGCCCCAGCATTTT. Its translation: CASSVEDSFQPQHF.

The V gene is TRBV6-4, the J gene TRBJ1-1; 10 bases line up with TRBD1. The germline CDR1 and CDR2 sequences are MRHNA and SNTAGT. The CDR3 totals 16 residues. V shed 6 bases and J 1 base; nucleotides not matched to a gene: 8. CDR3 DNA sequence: TGTGCCAGCAGAGCTGGGACAGGGGTAGGGAACACTGAAGCTTTCTTT. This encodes CASRAGTGVGNTEAFF.

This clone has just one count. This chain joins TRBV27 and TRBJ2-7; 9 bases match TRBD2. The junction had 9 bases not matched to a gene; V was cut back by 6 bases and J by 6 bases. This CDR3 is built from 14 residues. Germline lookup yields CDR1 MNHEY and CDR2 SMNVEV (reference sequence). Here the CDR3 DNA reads TGTGCCAGCAGGGGTAGCGGGAGTTCGGGCGAGCAGTACTTC. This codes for CASRGSGSSGEQYF.

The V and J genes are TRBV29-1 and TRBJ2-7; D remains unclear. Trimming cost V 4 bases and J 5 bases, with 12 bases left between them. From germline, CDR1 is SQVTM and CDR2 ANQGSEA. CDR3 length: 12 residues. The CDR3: CSVGGRVDEQYF. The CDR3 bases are TGCAGCGTTGGGGGTAGGGTAGACGAGCAGTACTTC.

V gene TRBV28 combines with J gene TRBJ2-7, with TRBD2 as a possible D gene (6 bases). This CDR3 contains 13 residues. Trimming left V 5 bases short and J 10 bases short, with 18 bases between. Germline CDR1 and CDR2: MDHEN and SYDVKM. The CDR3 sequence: CASSPGGQAEQYF. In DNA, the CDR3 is TGTGCCAGCAGTCCCGGGGGTCAGGCGGAACAGTACTTC.

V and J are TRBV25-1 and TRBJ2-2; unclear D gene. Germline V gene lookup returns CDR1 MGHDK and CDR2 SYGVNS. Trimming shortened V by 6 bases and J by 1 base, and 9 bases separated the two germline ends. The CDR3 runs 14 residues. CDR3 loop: CASSPYGNTGELFF. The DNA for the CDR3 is TGTGCCAGCAGCCCATACGGGAACACCGGGGAGCTGTTTTTT.

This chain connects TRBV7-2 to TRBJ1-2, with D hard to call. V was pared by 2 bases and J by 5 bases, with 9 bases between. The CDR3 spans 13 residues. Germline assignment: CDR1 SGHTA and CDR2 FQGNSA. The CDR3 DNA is TGTGCCAGCAGCTTAAAGGGAGGATATGGCTACACCTTC. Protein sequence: CASSLKGGYGYTF.

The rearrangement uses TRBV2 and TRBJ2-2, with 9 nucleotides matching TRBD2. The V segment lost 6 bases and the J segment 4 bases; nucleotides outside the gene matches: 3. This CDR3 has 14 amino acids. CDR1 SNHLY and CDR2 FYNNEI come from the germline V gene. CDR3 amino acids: CASRAGGGTGELFF. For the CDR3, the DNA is TGTGCCAGCAGGGCGGGAGGGGGCACCGGGGAGCTGTTTTTT.

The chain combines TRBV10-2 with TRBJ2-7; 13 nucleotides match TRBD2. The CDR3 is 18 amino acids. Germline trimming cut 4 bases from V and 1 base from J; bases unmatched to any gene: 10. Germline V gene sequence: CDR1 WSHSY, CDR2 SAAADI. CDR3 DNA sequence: TGCGCCAGCAGTGTAGTAGCCGGGACTAGCGGGACATCCTACGAGCAGTACTTC. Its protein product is CASSVVAGTSGTSYEQYF.

The CDR3 reads CASSSDRAPDEQYF. The CDR3 DNA reads as TGCGCCAGCAGCTCCGACAGGGCCCCCGACGAGCAGTACTTC. V is TRBV5-1 and J is TRBJ2-7; 7 bases are shared with TRBD1. J lost 5 bases, V lost 3 bases, and 8 bases had no gene match. The V gene's germline CDR1 is SGHRS and CDR2 YFSETQ. This CDR3 region has 14 residues.

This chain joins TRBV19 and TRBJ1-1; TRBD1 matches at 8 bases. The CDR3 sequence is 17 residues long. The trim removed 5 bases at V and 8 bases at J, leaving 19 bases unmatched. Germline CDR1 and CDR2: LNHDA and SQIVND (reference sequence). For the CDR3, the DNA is TGTGCCAGTAGTCCCTACCAGGGGGCCCAGAGAATGAACGAAGCTTTCTTT. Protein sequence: CASSPYQGAQRMNEAFF.

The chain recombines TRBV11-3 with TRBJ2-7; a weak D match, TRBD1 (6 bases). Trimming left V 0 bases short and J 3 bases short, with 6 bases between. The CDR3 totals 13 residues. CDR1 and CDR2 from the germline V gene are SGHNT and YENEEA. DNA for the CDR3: TGTGCCAGCAGCTTAGAACAGGGCTACGAGCAGTACTTC. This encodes CASSLEQGYEQYF.

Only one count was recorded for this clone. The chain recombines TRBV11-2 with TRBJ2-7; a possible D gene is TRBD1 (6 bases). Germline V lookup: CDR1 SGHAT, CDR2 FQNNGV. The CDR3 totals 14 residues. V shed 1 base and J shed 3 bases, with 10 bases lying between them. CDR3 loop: CASSLGTALYEQYF. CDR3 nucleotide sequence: TGTGCCAGCAGCTTAGGGACAGCCCTCTACGAGCAGTACTTC.